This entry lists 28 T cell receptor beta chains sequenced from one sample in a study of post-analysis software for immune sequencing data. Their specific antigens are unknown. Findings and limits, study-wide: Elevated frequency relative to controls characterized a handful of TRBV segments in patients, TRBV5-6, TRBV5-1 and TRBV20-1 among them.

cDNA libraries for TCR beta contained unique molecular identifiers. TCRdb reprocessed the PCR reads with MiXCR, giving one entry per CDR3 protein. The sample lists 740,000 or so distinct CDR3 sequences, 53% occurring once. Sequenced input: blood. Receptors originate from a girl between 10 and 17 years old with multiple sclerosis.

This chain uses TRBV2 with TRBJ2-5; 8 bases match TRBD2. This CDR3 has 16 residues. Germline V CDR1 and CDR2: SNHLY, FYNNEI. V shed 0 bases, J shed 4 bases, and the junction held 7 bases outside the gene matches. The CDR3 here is CASSEAFSGDPETQYF. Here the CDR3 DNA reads TGTGCCAGCAGTGAAGCGTTTAGCGGGGACCCAGAGACCCAGTACTTC.

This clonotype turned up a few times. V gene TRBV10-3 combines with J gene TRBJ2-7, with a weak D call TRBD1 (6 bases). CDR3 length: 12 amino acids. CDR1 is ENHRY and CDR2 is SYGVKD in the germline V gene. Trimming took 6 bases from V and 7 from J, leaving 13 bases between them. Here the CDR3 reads CAIRTGLLEQYF. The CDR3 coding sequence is TGTGCCATCAGGACAGGTCTCCTTGAGCAGTACTTC.

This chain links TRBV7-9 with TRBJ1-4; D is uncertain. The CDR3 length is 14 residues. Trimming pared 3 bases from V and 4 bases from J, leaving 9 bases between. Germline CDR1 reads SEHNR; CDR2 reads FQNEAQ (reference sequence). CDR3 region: CASSLYGGNEKLFF. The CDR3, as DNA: TGTGCCAGCAGCTTGTACGGAGGTAATGAAAAACTGTTTTTT.

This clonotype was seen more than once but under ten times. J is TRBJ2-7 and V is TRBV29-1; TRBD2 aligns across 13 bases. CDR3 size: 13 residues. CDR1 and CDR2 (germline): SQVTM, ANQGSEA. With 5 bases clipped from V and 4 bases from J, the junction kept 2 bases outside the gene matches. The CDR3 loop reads CSVWTSGSYEQYF. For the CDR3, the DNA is TGCAGCGTTTGGACTAGCGGGAGTTACGAGCAGTACTTC.

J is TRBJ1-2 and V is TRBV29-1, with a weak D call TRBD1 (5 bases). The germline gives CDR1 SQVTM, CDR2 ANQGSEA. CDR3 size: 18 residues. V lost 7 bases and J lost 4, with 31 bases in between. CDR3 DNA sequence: TGCAGCGCCCCGATGCAGGGTCTAAAATCGGGATCTAGCTATGGCTACACCTTC. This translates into CSAPMQGLKSGSSYGYTF.

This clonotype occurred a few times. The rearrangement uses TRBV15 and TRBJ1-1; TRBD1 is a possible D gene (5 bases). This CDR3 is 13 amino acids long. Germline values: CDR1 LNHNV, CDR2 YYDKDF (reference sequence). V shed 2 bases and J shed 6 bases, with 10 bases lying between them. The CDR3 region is CATSRMGVPEAFF. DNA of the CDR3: TGTGCCACCAGCAGAATGGGGGTCCCTGAAGCTTTCTTT.

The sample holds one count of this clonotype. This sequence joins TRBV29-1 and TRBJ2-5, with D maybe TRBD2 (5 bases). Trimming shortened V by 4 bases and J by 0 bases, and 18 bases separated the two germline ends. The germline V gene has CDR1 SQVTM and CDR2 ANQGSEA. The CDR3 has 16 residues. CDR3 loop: CSVGATTGKYQETQYF. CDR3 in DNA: TGCAGCGTTGGGGCGACGACGGGGAAATACCAAGAGACCCAGTACTTC.

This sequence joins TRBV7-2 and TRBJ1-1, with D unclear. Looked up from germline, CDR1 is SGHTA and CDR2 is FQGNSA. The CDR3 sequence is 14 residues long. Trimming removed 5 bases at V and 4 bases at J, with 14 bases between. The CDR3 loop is CASSPLGLITEAFF. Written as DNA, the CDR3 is TGTGCCAGCAGCCCCTTAGGCCTTATCACTGAAGCTTTCTTT.

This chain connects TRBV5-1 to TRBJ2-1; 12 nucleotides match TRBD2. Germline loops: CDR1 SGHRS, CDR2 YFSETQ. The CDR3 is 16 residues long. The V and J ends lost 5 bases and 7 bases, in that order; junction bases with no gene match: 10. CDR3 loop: CASRLAGGPLSNEQFF. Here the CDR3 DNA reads TGCGCCAGCAGACTAGCGGGAGGCCCCTTGTCGAATGAGCAGTTCTTC.

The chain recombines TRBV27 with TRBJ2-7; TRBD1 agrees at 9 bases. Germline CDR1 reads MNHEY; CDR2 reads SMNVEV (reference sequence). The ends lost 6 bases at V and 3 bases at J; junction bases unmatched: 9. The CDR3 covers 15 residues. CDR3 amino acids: CASSGWGQGHYEQYF. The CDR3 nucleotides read TGTGCCAGCAGCGGGTGGGGACAGGGACACTACGAGCAGTACTTC.

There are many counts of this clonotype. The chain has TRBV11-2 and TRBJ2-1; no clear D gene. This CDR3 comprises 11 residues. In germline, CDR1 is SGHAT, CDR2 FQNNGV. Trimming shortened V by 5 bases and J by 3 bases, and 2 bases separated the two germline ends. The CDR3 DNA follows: TGTGCCAGCAGCCACTACAATGAGCAGTTCTTC. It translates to CASSHYNEQFF.

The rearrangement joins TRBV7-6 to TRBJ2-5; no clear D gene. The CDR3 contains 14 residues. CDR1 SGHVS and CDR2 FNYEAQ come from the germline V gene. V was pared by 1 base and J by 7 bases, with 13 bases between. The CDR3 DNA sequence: TGTGCCAGCAGCTTAGGTGGGCTAGTGGGGACCCAGTACTTC. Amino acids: CASSLGGLVGTQYF.

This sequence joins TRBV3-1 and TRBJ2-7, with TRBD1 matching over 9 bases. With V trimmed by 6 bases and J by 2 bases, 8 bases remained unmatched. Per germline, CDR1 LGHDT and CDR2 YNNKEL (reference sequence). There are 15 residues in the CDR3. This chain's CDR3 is CASSRRDRAAYEQYF. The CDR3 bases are TGTGCCAGCAGTCGCCGGGACAGGGCGGCCTACGAGCAGTACTTC.

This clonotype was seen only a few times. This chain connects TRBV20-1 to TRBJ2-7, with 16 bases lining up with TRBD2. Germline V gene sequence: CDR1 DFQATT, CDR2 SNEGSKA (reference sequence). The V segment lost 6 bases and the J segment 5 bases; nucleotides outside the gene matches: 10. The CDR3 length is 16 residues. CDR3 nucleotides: TGCAGTGCCCTGGGACTAGCGGGAGGGCCTTTCCACGAGCAGTACTTC. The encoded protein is CSALGLAGGPFHEQYF.

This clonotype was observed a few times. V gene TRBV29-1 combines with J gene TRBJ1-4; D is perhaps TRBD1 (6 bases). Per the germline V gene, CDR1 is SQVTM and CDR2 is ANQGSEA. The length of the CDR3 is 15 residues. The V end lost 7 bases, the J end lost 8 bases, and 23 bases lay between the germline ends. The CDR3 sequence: CSGHTLTGMEEKLFF. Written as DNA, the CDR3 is TGCAGCGGCCATACACTCACAGGGATGGAGGAAAAACTGTTTTTT. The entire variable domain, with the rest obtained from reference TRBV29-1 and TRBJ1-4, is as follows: SAVISQKPSRDICQRGTSLTIQCQVDSQVTMMFWYRQQPGQSLTLIATANQGSEATYESGFVIDKFPISRPNLTFSTLTVSNMSPEDSSIYLCSGHTLTGMEEKLFFGSGTQLSVL.

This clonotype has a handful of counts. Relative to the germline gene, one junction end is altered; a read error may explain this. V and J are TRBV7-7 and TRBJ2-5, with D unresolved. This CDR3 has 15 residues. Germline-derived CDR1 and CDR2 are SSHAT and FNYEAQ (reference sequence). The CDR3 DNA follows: TGTGCTAGCAGCCCCCTAGGCGGACCTCAAGAGACCCAGTACTTC. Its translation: CASSPLGGPQETQYF.

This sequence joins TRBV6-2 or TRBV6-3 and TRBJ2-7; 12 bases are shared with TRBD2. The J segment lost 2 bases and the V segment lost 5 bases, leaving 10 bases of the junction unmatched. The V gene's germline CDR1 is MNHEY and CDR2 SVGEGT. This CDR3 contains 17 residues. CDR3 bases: TGTGCCAGCAGTCCGCCGCAGACTAGCGGGAGCCCCTACGAGCAGTACTTC. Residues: CASSPPQTSGSPYEQYF.

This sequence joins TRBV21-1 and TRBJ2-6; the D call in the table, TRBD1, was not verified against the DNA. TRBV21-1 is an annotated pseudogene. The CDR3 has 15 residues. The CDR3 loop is CASEETASGANVLTF. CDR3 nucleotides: TGTGCCAGCGAAGAGACAGCCTCTGGGGCCAACGTCCTGACTTTC.

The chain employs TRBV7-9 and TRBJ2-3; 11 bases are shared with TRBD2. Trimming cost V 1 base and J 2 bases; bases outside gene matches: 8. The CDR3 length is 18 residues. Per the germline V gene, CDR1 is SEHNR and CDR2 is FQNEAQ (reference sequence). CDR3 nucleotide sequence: TGTGCCAGCAGCTTAGAGAGTCCTAGCGGGAGGTTCACAGATACGCAGTATTTT. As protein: CASSLESPSGRFTDTQYF.

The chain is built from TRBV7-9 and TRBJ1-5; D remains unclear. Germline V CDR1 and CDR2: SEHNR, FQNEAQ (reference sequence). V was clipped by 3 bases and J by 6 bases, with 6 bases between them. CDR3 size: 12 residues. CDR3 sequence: CASSFSTQPQHF. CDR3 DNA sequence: TGTGCCAGCAGCTTTTCCACTCAGCCCCAGCATTTT.

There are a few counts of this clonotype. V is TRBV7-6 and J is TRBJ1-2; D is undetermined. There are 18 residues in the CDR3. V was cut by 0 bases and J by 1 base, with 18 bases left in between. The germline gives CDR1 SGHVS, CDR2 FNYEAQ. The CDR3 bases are TGTGCCAGCAGCTTAGCGGGAGGGATGAGGCTCGATAACTATGGCTACACCTTC. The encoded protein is CASSLAGGMRLDNYGYTF.

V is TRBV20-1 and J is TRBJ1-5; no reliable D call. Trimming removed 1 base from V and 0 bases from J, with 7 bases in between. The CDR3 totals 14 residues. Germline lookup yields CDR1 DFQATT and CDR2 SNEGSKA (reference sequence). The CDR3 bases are TGCAGTGCTAGAGTGGGAGATAGCAATCAGCCCCAGCATTTT. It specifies CSARVGDSNQPQHF.

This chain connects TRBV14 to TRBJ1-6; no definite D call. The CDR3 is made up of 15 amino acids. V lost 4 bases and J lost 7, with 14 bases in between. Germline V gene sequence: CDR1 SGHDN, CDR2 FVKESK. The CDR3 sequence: CASSPSSGLNSPLHF. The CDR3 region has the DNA TGTGCCAGCAGCCCGAGTTCGGGGTTGAATTCACCCCTCCACTTT.

The CDR3 DNA reads TGTGCCAGCTCACCACCGATCCGCGGGGTAAGCTCCTACAATGAGCAGTTCTTC. It is translated as CASSPPIRGVSSYNEQFF. The J gene is TRBJ2-1, the V gene TRBV18; a weak D match, TRBD2 (6 bases). The CDR3 has 18 residues. Trimming cost V 0 bases and J 0 bases, with 15 bases left between them. CDR1 and CDR2 (germline): KGHSH, LQKENI. Variable domain in full (rest from reference TRBV18 and TRBJ2-1): NAGVMQNPRHLVRRRGQEARLRCSPMKGHSHVYWYRQLPEEGLKFMVYLQKENIIDESGMPKERFSAEFPKEGPSILRIQQVVRGDSAAYFCASSPPIRGVSSYNEQFFGPGTRLTVL.

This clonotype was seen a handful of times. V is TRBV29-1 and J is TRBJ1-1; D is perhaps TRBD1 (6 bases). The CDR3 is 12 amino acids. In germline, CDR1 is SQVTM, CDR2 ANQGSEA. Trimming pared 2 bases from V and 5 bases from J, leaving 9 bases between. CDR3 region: CSVEQGRTEAFF. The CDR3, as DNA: TGCAGCGTTGAACAGGGGAGGACTGAAGCTTTCTTT.

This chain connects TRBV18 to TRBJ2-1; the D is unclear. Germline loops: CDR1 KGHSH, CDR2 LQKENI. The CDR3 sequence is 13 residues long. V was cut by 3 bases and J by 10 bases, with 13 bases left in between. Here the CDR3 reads CASSPGLGREQFF. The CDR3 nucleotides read TGTGCCAGCTCACCCGGGTTAGGGCGAGAGCAGTTCTTC.

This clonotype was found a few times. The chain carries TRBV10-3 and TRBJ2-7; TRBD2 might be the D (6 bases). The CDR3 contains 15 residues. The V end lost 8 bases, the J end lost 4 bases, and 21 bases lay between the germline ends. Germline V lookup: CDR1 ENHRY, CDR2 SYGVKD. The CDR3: CAIAGGQFGTYEQYF. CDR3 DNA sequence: TGTGCCATCGCAGGAGGGCAATTCGGAACTTACGAGCAGTACTTC.

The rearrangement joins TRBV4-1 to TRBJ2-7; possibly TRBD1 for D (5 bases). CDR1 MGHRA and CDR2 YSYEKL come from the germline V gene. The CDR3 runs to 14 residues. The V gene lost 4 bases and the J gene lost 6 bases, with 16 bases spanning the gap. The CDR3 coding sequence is TGCGCCAGCAGCCCCACCAGACAGTTGGGCGAGCAGTACTTC. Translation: CASSPTRQLGEQYF.